This TCR beta chain was sequenced during a study of blood T cell repertoires in COVID-19. TCRdb's table, derived via immunoSEQ multiplex PCR, lists solely in-frame clones and lacks some. The repertoire holds about 200,000 clones, with roughly 85% as singletons. Germline-derived CDR1 and CDR2 are SGHDT and YYEEEE. This CDR3 comprises 15 residues. V lost 0 bases and J 1 base, leaving 10 bases between the germline ends. The clonotype was recovered from a woman aged 40 to 50 with active or convalescent COVID-19. Sample: peripheral blood. The gene calls are TRBV5-6 and TRBJ1-1; D is unresolved. The CDR3 nucleotides are TGTGCCAGCAGCTTGGCCGGACGGGGGAACACTGAAGCTTTCTTT. Protein product: CASSLAGRGNTEAFF.